The clone carrying this T cell receptor (beta chain) was seen at least ten times. What it binds is not known. This entry is derived from a study of CD8+CD57+ T cells in acquired aplastic anemia. For the study at large: The sorted CD4+ and CD8+ cells yielded an average about 3.3 ug of DNA. Study findings and constraints: CD8+ Simpson's diversity showed no significant patient-control difference. Both patients and controls carried the same twenty-nine CD8+ CDR3 sequences.

There are 10 residues in the CDR3. The germline V gene encodes CDR1 GTSNPN and CDR2 SVGIG (reference sequence). Sequenced patients had shown CD8+CD57+ cell expansion by flow cytometry. For CDR3 and TCR beta VDJ profiling, genomic DNA was the template used. Using its own MiXCR run on the reads, TCRdb lists one record per CDR3 protein. The table records some 200,000 distinct CDR3 sequences, 48% of them present only once. Source material: sorted CD4+, CD8+, or CD8+CD57+ T cells (not recorded which) from PBMCs. The origin of this receptor is a human donor with aplastic anemia. The V and J genes are TRBV30 and TRBJ2-3; perhaps TRBD1 as D (6 bases). The CDR3 sequence: CAGGGQTQYF. DNA of the CDR3: TGTGCTGGGGGCGGCCAAACGCAGTATTTT.